This entry describes one T cell receptor beta chain. Its target is not known. The entry originates in a study of T cell responses to AZD1222 COVID-19 vaccine. Overall study results and limits: Researchers report vaccine-associated CD4 TCRs spanning spike, with dominance at 160-218 and 743-854.

Some clones are missing from TCRdb's copy, which holds only in-frame ones; the method was immunoSEQ multiplex PCR. The data hold 65,000 to 70,000 clones, with about 80% observed a single time. CDR1 is MNHEY, CDR2 SMNVEV, per germline (reference sequence). The CDR3 loop spans 13 amino acids. Germline trimming cut 6 bases from V and 3 bases from J; bases unmatched to any gene: 1. V and J are TRBV27 and TRBJ2-7; 11 bases agree with TRBD2. Sample: peripheral blood, taken on day 0 of AZD1222 vaccination. This receptor was identified in an adult in good health. This chain's CDR3 is CASRGLADYEQYF. The CDR3 DNA is TGTGCCAGCAGGGGACTAGCGGACTACGAGCAGTACTTC.